This T cell receptor beta chain emerged from a study of blood T cell repertoires in COVID-19. Study in general: The origin of the acute and convalescent COVID-19 samples was the United States, Italy and Spain. Sample material is recorded as cDNA or gDNA derived from T cells, B-cell-depleted T cells, or PBMCs.

The assay was immunoSEQ multiplex PCR, and TCRdb's table has in-frame clones only and misses some. This table has some 450,000 clones, 88% appearing once. This clone was observed a handful of times. This CDR3 region has 17 residues. Trimming took 4 bases from V and 1 from J; bases not matched to a gene: 12. Germline V gene data show CDR1 as MGHRA and CDR2 as YSYEKL. Followed over time, Seattle patients had been enrolled while infection was active. Input material: peripheral blood. The chain links TRBV4-1 to TRBJ1-2; TRBD1 aligns across 7 bases. This clonotype was obtained from a woman aged 50 to 65 with COVID-19, enrolled during active disease. The CDR3 DNA is TGCGCCAGCAGCCGAAGTGGGACAGCCGTCCTTAACTATGGCTACACCTTC. The encoded protein is CASSRSGTAVLNYGYTF.